This T cell receptor (beta chain) was sequenced in a study of OX40 agonist ivuxolimab in advanced cancers. Profiled with immunoSEQ multiplex PCR; TCRdb holds only in-frame clones, not every one. The sample carries 45,000 or so clones, more than 70% recorded once. Specimen: CD4+ or CD8+ T cells sorted from blood, collected in a trial of the OX40 agonist ivuxolimab. The clonotype originates from an adult with an advanced solid tumor such as melanoma, head and neck, liver or kidney cancer.

The CDR3 sequence: CAWSKGPSSYNEQFF. In nucleotides, the CDR3 is TGTGCCTGGAGTAAGGGCCCGAGCTCCTACAATGAGCAGTTCTTC. The chain recombines TRBV30 with TRBJ2-1; D gene ambiguous. There are 15 residues in the CDR3. From germline, CDR1 is GTSNPN and CDR2 SVGIG (reference sequence). Trimming stripped 2 bases from V and 0 bases from J, with 11 bases between.